This entry lists 21 T cell receptor beta chains sequenced from one sample in a study of Graves' ophthalmopathy and Graves' hyperthyroidism (dated by TCRdb to the late 2010s). Reads for this sample came from an Illumina HiSeq 2000. TCR beta CDR3 regions were amplified from RNA transcripts for repertoire sequencing. A first-round RT-PCR used HTBI primers with the Qiagen OneStep RT-PCR kit, followed by a second-round multiplex PCR, size selection and purification. TCRdb redid the processing of the public reads, applying fastp at Q25 and MiXCR, and retained in-frame beta chains. Rows with one shared CDR3 protein collapse into an entry with the most common genes and DNA. The sample has hundreds of thousands of distinct CDR3 sequences on record, 35% to 50% of them singletons. Together, the top ten hold 44% of the sample. Input material: peripheral blood. The source is an adult man with Graves' ophthalmopathy.

The V gene is TRBV7-9, the J gene TRBJ2-5; 7 nucleotides line up with TRBD2. This CDR3 is built from 15 residues. Germline lookup yields CDR1 SEHNR and CDR2 FQNEAQ (reference sequence). The junction had 11 bases not matched to a gene; V was cut back by 5 bases and J by 5 bases. The CDR3 DNA reads TGTGCCAGCAGCAGTGGGGAGGGCATGCAGGAGACCCAGTACTTC. Protein product: CASSSGEGMQETQYF.

This clonotype turned up a few times. This chain uses TRBV10-3 with TRBJ1-4; no reliable D call. Germline V CDR1 and CDR2: ENHRY, SYGVKD. The V end lost 2 bases, the J end lost 4 bases, and 11 bases lay between the germline ends. CDR3 length: 15 amino acids. The CDR3 reads CAISELDGLNEKLFF. The CDR3 DNA is TGTGCCATCAGTGAGCTTGACGGCCTTAATGAAAAACTGTTTTTT.

The chain is built from TRBV25-1 and TRBJ2-3; D could derive from TRBD1 or TRBD2 (5 bases each). The V gene lost 4 bases and the J gene lost 4 bases, with 18 bases spanning the gap. The CDR3 extends over 16 amino acids. The V gene's germline CDR1 is MGHDK and CDR2 SYGVNS. The CDR3 sequence: CASSGTRASGPDTQYF. The CDR3 bases are TGTGCCAGCAGTGGAACCCGGGCCTCGGGGCCAGATACGCAGTATTTT.

The J gene is TRBJ1-1, the V gene TRBV3-1; D is uncertain. Trimming stripped 4 bases from V and 7 bases from J, with 7 bases between. The CDR3 runs to 11 residues. Germline values: CDR1 LGHDT, CDR2 YNNKEL (reference sequence). The CDR3 DNA sequence: TGTGCCAGCAGCCGCGGAGTTGAAGCTTTCTTT. This encodes CASSRGVEAFF.

In the case of this clonotype: This may be a read error, as it is one base from a much larger clone. This chain joins TRBV19 and TRBJ2-5; D ambiguous. Germline CDR1 is LNHDA and CDR2 is SQIVND (reference sequence). Trimming removed 0 bases at V and 7 bases at J, with 3 bases between. CDR3 length: 11 residues. As DNA, the CDR3 is TGTGCCAGTAGTATAGAAGGGACCCAGTACTTC. Translated, it gives CASSIEGTQYF.

This clonotype was counted many times. The rearrangement links TRBV7-8 to TRBJ2-7, with 12 bases identical to TRBD1. J was trimmed by 3 bases and V by 5 bases; bases with no gene match: 5. This CDR3 has 15 residues. Per the germline V gene, CDR1 is SGHVS and CDR2 is FQNEAQ. The DNA for the CDR3 is TGTGCCAGCAGCATGGGACAGGGGGCAGTCTACGAGCAGTACTTC. This translates into CASSMGQGAVYEQYF.

This clonotype was recorded a few times. The chain combines TRBV14 with TRBJ2-7; D not resolved. The CDR3 is 14 residues long. Germline V lookup: CDR1 SGHDN, CDR2 FVKESK. V dropped 1 base and J dropped 2 bases, with 9 bases sitting between them. The CDR3 sequence is CASSQVESPYEQYF. CDR3 sequence (DNA): TGTGCCAGCAGCCAAGTCGAGAGCCCCTACGAGCAGTACTTC.

This chain links TRBV20-1 with TRBJ2-7; 9 bases match TRBD2. The CDR3 is 15 residues long. In germline, CDR1 is DFQATT, CDR2 SNEGSKA (reference sequence). J lost 2 bases, V lost 6 bases, and 11 bases had no gene match. The CDR3 sequence is CSARSWAGGPYEQYF. In DNA, the CDR3 is TGCAGTGCCAGGTCCTGGGCGGGAGGGCCCTACGAGCAGTACTTC.

The chain has TRBV20-1 and TRBJ1-1; 9 nucleotides line up with TRBD1. The CDR3 runs to 15 residues. Germline trimming cut 0 bases from V and 4 bases from J; bases unmatched to any gene: 6. CDR1 and CDR2 (germline): DFQATT, SNEGSKA (reference sequence). The CDR3 region is CSARDGTGLFTEAFF. The CDR3 bases are TGCAGTGCTAGAGATGGGACAGGGTTGTTCACTGAAGCTTTCTTT.

V usage is TRBV10-2 and J usage is TRBJ1-4; TRBD1 matches at 7 bases. Germline CDR1 is WSHSY and CDR2 is SAAADI. The CDR3 is 14 amino acids. The V and J ends lost 3 bases and 6 bases, in that order; junction bases with no gene match: 4. CDR3 sequence: CASSDGQADEKLFF. CDR3 sequence (DNA): TGCGCCAGCAGTGACGGACAGGCTGATGAAAAACTGTTTTTT.

The rearrangement joins TRBV11-2 to TRBJ2-2, with 7 bases identical to TRBD1. Losses at the gene ends were 5 bases for V and 5 bases for J; bases not matched to a gene: 8. Germline CDR1 reads SGHAT; CDR2 reads FQNNGV. This CDR3 region has 15 residues. The CDR3 loop reads CASSPRQGLTGELFF. The CDR3 coding sequence is TGTGCCAGCAGCCCTCGACAGGGTTTAACCGGGGAGCTGTTTTTT.

There are many counts of this clonotype. The chain uses TRBV25-1 and TRBJ2-7, with 8 bases that match TRBD1. Germline lookup yields CDR1 MGHDK and CDR2 SYGVNS. V was pared by 5 bases and J by 7 bases, with 13 bases of the junction left unmatched. The CDR3 spans 15 residues. CDR3 region: CASSSPGQDGREQYF. As DNA, the CDR3 is TGTGCCAGCAGTTCGCCGGGACAGGACGGACGGGAGCAGTACTTC.

Ten or more counts support this clonotype. This chain links TRBV19 with TRBJ1-4, with 10 nucleotides matching TRBD1. This CDR3 spans 13 amino acids. Looked up from germline, CDR1 is LNHDA and CDR2 is SQIVND (reference sequence). V was clipped by 5 bases and J by 11 bases; unmatched bases: 5. CDR3 coding DNA: TGTGCCAGTAGTGCGCCGGGACAGGGGAAACTGTTTTTT. Translation: CASSAPGQGKLFF.

This chain links TRBV20-1 with TRBJ1-5; a weak D match, TRBD1 (6 bases). CDR3 size: 16 residues. Per the germline V gene, CDR1 is DFQATT and CDR2 is SNEGSKA (reference sequence). V was clipped by 3 bases and J by 2 bases, with 17 bases between them. CDR3: CSARAQTGIGNQPQHF. The CDR3 nucleotides read TGCAGTGCTAGGGCCCAAACAGGGATTGGCAATCAGCCCCAGCATTTT.

The chain employs TRBV5-4 and TRBJ2-7, with a weak D call TRBD1 (7 bases). The CDR3 is made up of 14 amino acids. V gave up 7 bases and J gave up 5 bases, with 19 bases separating them. Germline CDR1 reads SGHNT; CDR2 reads YYREEE (reference sequence). The CDR3, as DNA: TGTGCCAGCCGGACAGGCGGGGAGACCAACGAGCAGTACTTC. This gives the protein CASRTGGETNEQYF.

This clonotype has more than one count but fewer than ten. One end of the junction varies from germline; a read error may be responsible. The chain is built from TRBV15 and TRBJ1-2; D perhaps matches TRBD1 (5 bases). Germline CDR1 and CDR2: LNHNV and YYDKDF (reference sequence). The CDR3 covers 17 residues. CDR3 protein: CASSQKGYRSANYGYTF. The CDR3 DNA sequence: TGTGCCAGCAGCCAAAAGGGATACAGGTCCGCTAACTATGGCTACACCTTC. Complete variable domain (other parts from reference TRBV15 and TRBJ1-2): DAMVIQNPRYQVTQFGKPVTLSCSQTLNHNVMYWYQQKSSQAPKLLFHYYDKDFNNEADTPDNFQSRRPNTSFCFLDIRSPGLGDTAMYLCASSQKGYRSANYGYTFGSGTRLTVV.

This clonotype was seen a handful of times. The chain uses TRBV7-2 and TRBJ1-5; D is undetermined. The germline V gene encodes CDR1 SGHTA and CDR2 FQGNSA. Trimming cost V 1 base and J 3 bases, with 7 bases left between them. This CDR3 contains 14 residues. In DNA form, the CDR3 reads TGTGCCAGCAGCTTAGAGAGTTTCAATCAGCCCCAGCATTTT. Protein: CASSLESFNQPQHF.

In its sample, this clonotype was seen many times. The rearrangement uses TRBV29-1 and TRBJ2-2; TRBD2 matches 7 bases. V dropped 2 bases and J dropped 0; count of bases not matched to a gene: 3. CDR1 and CDR2 from the germline V gene are SQVTM and ANQGSEA. The CDR3 loop spans 15 amino acids. DNA of the CDR3: TGCAGCGTTGAATGGGGGGGAGCGAACACCGGGGAGCTGTTTTTT. Protein sequence: CSVEWGGANTGELFF.

This clonotype was observed at least ten times. The rearrangement joins TRBV29-1 to TRBJ2-7; 9 positions match TRBD1. CDR3 size: 12 residues. Germline CDR1 is SQVTM and CDR2 is ANQGSEA. Losses at the gene ends were 6 bases for V and 6 bases for J; bases not matched to a gene: 6. The CDR3 DNA follows: TGCAGCGTCGGACAGGGGAGTTTCGAGCAGTACTTC. Protein: CSVGQGSFEQYF.

In this sample, this clonotype turned up many times. The V and J genes are TRBV19 and TRBJ1-5; D not certain. The CDR3 runs to 15 residues. Germline V gene sequence: CDR1 LNHDA, CDR2 SQIVND (reference sequence). The V gene lost 5 bases and the J gene lost 0 bases, with 11 bases spanning the gap. CDR3 sequence reads: CASSLRLNSNQPQHF. DNA for the CDR3: TGTGCCAGTAGTTTAAGACTGAATAGCAATCAGCCCCAGCATTTT. The complete variable domain, with remaining parts taken from reference TRBV19 and TRBJ1-5, reads DGGITQSPKYLFRKEGQNVTLSCEQNLNHDAMYWYRQDPGQGLRLIYYSQIVNDFQKGDIAEGYSVSREKKESFPLTVTSAQKNPTAFYLCASSLRLNSNQPQHFGDGTRLSIL.

This clonotype was seen repeatedly, ten times or more. The chain employs TRBV5-8 and TRBJ2-5; D remains ambiguous. Germline-derived CDR1 and CDR2 are SGHTS and YDEGEE. The CDR3 contains 14 residues. The ends were cut back, 4 bases at V and 5 bases at J, with 15 bases in the middle. CDR3 sequence reads: CASSHIAGAETQYF. For the CDR3, the DNA is TGTGCCAGCAGCCACATTGCTGGCGCTGAGACCCAGTACTTC.